These 9 T cell receptor beta chains came from one sample sequenced in a study of cytotoxic CD8 clonotypes in ibrutinib-treated CLL. Clones were read by immunoSEQ multiplex PCR, and TCRdb kept only the in-frame ones, dropping some. The sample comprises about 200,000 clones, nearly 80% of which are singletons, and over 10% rests with the top ten. The source was PBMCs, collected after 12 months of ibrutinib treatment. These receptors came from a human donor with chronic lymphocytic leukemia.

The chain has TRBV28 and TRBJ2-7, with 7 nucleotides matching TRBD1. This CDR3 comprises 13 residues. The V gene end was trimmed by 7 bases and the J gene end by 6 bases; junction bases not matched to a gene: 9. The germline gives CDR1 MDHEN, CDR2 SYDVKM. The CDR3 is CASIRTGAREQYF. The CDR3 bases are TGTGCCAGCATAAGGACAGGAGCGCGCGAGCAGTACTTC.

The CDR3 DNA sequence: TGTGCCAGCAGCTTATCCCTACAAGAGACCCAGTACTTC. Translated, it gives CASSLSLQETQYF. This rearrangement joins TRBV11-2 to TRBJ2-5, with D uncertain. Germline V CDR1 and CDR2: SGHAT, FQNNGV. This CDR3 has 13 residues. V lost 2 bases, J lost 2 bases, and 6 bases lay in between. Complete variable domain (other parts from reference TRBV11-2 and TRBJ2-5): EAGVAQSPRYKIIEKRQSVAFWCNPISGHATLYWYQQILGQGPKLLIQFQNNGVVDDSQLPKDRFSAERLKGVDSTLKIQPAKLEDSAVYLCASSLSLQETQYFGPGTRLLVL.

This clone appeared once. The chain carries TRBV9 and TRBJ1-2, with a possible D match to TRBD1 (5 bases). This CDR3 comprises 14 residues. Between the trimmed V and J ends, which lost 0 bases and 8 bases, there was a span of 14 bases. The germline CDR1 and CDR2 sequences are SGDLS and YYNGEE. The CDR3: CASSVVSGGSGYTF. The CDR3 DNA sequence: TGTGCCAGCAGCGTAGTTAGCGGGGGGAGCGGCTACACCTTC.

The chain employs TRBV6-6 and TRBJ2-1, with D possibly matching TRBD1 (5 bases). Germline V gives CDR1 MNHNY, CDR2 SVGAGI (reference sequence). Trimming left V 5 bases short and J 6 bases short, with 8 bases between. This CDR3 contains 12 residues. The CDR3, as DNA: TGTGCCAGCAGTATTACAGGCAATGAGCAGTTCTTC. As protein: CASSITGNEQFF.

J is TRBJ2-7 and V is TRBV27; 12 nucleotides line up with TRBD2. This CDR3 is built from 13 residues. V shed 8 bases, J shed 4 bases, and the junction held 3 bases outside the gene matches. Germline assignment: CDR1 MNHEY and CDR2 SMNVEV (reference sequence). The CDR3 DNA reads as TGTGCCAGCGGACTAGCGGGAAAGTACGAGCAGTACTTC. Amino acid sequence: CASGLAGKYEQYF.

The J gene is TRBJ2-7, the V gene TRBV9; TRBD2 agrees at 9 bases. J lost 4 bases, V lost 3 bases, and 11 bases had no gene match. Germline CDR1 is SGDLS and CDR2 is YYNGEE. CDR3 length equals 16 residues. CDR3 sequence reads: CASSAQAGGGIYEQYF. The CDR3 coding sequence is TGTGCCAGCAGCGCCCAGGCGGGAGGGGGTATATACGAGCAGTACTTC.

The chain carries TRBV5-1 and TRBJ2-1; TRBD2 aligns across 11 bases. This CDR3 has 19 residues. Losses at the gene ends were 0 bases for V and 2 bases for J; bases not matched to a gene: 10. CDR1 and CDR2 from the germline V gene are SGHRS and YFSETQ. The CDR3 reads CASSLGLAGPTQPYNEQFF. The CDR3 nucleotides read TGCGCCAGCAGCTTGGGACTAGCGGGACCCACCCAGCCCTACAATGAGCAGTTCTTC.

This clone has a handful of counts. The chain has TRBV7-2 and TRBJ2-2; D call uncertain. The V gene lost 4 bases and the J gene lost 4 bases, with 7 bases spanning the gap. The germline gives CDR1 SGHTA, CDR2 FQGNSA. CDR3 length equals 13 residues. CDR3: CASSSGGTGELFF. In nucleotides, the CDR3 is TGTGCCAGCAGCTCCGGCGGCACCGGGGAGCTGTTTTTT.

The rearrangement uses TRBV4-2 and TRBJ2-1; D possibly corresponds to TRBD2 (5 bases). With 2 bases removed from V and 2 bases from J, the gap between germline ends came to 10 bases. CDR1 is LGHNA, CDR2 YNFKEQ, per germline. The CDR3 length is 15 residues. The CDR3 bases are TGTGCCAGCAGCCAACCAGCGGAGGCCTACAATGAGCAGTTCTTC. This translates into CASSQPAEAYNEQFF.